The sequence of this T cell receptor beta chain was determined in a study of blood T cell repertoires in COVID-19. The table came from immunoSEQ multiplex PCR; TCRdb's copy has only in-frame clones and leaves some out. The sample includes 150,000 to 200,000 clones, roughly three quarters of them seen just once. The CDR3 spans 14 residues. The germline V gene has CDR1 MRHNA and CDR2 SNTAGT. V was pared by 6 bases and J by 3 bases, with 11 bases between. This clone was counted between two and nine times. This clonotype was obtained from a woman between 50 and 59 years old with active or convalescent COVID-19. The V call is TRBV6-4, the J call TRBJ1-4, with a possible D match to TRBD1 (5 bases). Source material: peripheral blood. The CDR3 sequence is CASRPTDSNEKLFF. The CDR3 DNA follows: TGTGCCAGCAGGCCGACAGACTCTAATGAAAAACTGTTTTTT.